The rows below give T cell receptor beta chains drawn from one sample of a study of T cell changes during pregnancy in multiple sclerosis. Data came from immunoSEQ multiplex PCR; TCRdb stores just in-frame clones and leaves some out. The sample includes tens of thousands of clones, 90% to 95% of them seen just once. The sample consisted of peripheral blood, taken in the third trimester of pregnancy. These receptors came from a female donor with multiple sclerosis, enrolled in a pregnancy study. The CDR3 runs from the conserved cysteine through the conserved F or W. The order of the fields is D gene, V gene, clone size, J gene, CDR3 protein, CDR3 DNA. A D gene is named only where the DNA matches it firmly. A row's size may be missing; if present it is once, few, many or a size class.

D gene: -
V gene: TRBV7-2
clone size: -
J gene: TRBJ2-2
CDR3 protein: CASSPSRGRTGELFF
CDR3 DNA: TGTGCCAGCAGCCCCTCCAGGGGGAGGACCGGGGAGCTGTTTTTT

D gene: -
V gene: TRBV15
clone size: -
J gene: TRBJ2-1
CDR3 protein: CATSNGLLSSYNEQFF
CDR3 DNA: TGTGCCACCAGCAACGGACTCTTGAGCTCCTACAATGAGCAGTTCTTC

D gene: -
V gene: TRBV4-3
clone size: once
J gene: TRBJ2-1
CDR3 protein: CASSRKLGLRVLGDSYNEQFF
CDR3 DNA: TGCGCCAGCAGCCGGAAACTGGGACTCCGAGTTTTGGGGGATTCCTACAATGAGCAGTTCTTC

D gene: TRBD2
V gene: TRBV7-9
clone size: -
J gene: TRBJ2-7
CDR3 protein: CASSSGTSGSSYEQYF
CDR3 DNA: TGTGCCAGCAGCTCCGGAACTAGCGGGAGCTCCTACGAGCAGTACTTC

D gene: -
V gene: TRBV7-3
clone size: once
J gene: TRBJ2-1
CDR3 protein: CASSLSSGTYNEQFF
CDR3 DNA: TGTGCCAGCAGCTTAAGTAGCGGAACCTACAATGAGCAGTTCTTC

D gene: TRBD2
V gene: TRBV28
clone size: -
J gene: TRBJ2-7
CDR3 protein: CASQDRLAGDPKQYF
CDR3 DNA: TGTGCCAGTCAAGACCGCCTAGCGGGGGACCCCAAGCAGTACTTC

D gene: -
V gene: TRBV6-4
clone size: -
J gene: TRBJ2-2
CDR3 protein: CASSPGLAGAGELFF
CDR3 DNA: TGTGCCAGCAGTCCCGGGCTAGCTGGAGCCGGGGAGCTGTTTTTT

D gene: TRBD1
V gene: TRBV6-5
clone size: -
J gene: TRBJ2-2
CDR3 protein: CASKSDRGDTGELFF
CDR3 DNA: TGTGCCAGCAAATCCGACAGGGGGGACACCGGGGAGCTGTTTTTT

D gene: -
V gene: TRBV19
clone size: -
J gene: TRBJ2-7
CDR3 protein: CASSIAGTYEQYF
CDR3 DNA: TGTGCCAGTAGTATAGCAGGAACCTACGAGCAGTACTTC

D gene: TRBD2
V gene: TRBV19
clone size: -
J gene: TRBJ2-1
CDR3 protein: CASSIVAGGPQFF
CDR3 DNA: TGTGCCAGTAGTATAGTAGCGGGAGGGCCCCAGTTCTTC

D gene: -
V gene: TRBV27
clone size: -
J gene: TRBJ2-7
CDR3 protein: CASSLSEGVNYEQYF
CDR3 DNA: TGTGCCAGCAGTTTATCCGAGGGAGTGAACTACGAGCAGTACTTC

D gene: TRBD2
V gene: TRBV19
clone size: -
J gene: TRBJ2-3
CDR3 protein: CASSIGSGAGSDTQYF
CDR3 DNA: TGTGCCAGTAGTATAGGCAGCGGGGCCGGTTCAGATACGCAGTATTTT

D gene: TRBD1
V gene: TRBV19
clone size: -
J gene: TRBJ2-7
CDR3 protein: CASSWGTDSYEQYF
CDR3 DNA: TGTGCCAGTAGTTGGGGGACAGATTCCTACGAGCAGTACTTC

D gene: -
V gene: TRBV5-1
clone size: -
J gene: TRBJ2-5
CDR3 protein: CASSNRAGETQYF
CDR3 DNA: TGCGCCAGCAGCAACAGGGCAGGGGAGACCCAGTACTTC

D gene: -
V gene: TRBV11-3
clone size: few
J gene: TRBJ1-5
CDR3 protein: CASSSILGRGAGVNQPQHF
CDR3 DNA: TGTGCCAGCAGCAGTATCCTTGGGAGGGGCGCAGGGGTCAATCAGCCCCAGCATTTT

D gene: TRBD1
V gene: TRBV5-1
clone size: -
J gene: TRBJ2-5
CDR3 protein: CASSLAPQGAGETQYF
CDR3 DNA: TGCGCCAGCAGCTTGGCCCCACAGGGGGCGGGAGAGACCCAGTACTTC